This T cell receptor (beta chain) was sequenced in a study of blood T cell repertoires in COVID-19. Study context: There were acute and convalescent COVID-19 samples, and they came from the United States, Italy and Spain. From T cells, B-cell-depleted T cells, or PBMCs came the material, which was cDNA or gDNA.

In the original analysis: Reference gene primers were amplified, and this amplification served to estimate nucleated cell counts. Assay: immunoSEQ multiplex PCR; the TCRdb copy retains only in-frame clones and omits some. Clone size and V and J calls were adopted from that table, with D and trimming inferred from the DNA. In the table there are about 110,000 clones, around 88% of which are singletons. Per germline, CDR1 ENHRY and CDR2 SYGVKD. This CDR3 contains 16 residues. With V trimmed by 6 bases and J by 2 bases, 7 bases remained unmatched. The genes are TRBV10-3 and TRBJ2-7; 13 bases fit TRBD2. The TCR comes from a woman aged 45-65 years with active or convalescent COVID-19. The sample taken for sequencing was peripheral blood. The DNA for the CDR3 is TGTGCCATCAGCTCCTTAGGGACTAGCGGGGCCTACGAGCAGTACTTC. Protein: CAISSLGTSGAYEQYF.